One sample yielded the 9 T cell receptor beta chains listed below, sequenced in a study of blood T cell repertoires in COVID-19. Sequencing used immunoSEQ multiplex PCR; TCRdb keeps in-frame clones, though not all of them. The sample lists roughly 16,000 clones, 85% to 95% occurring once. Sequenced material: peripheral blood. Receptors originate from a human donor in a cohort sampled during active COVID-19.

The chain has TRBV7-2 and TRBJ2-4; TRBD2 is a possible D gene (7 bases). Germline V CDR1 and CDR2: SGHTA, FQGNSA. V was trimmed by 4 bases and J by 2 bases, leaving 18 bases between them. The CDR3 covers 17 residues. This chain's CDR3 is CASSSPLGRGSKNIQYF. DNA of the CDR3: TGTGCCAGCAGCTCTCCTTTGGGGAGGGGGTCCAAAAACATTCAGTACTTC.

The gene calls are TRBV6-6 and TRBJ1-3, with D unresolved. V lost 6 bases and J 0 bases, leaving 12 bases between the germline ends. CDR1 is MNHNY, CDR2 SVGAGI, per germline (reference sequence). The CDR3 contains 15 residues. CDR3 sequence (DNA): TGTGCCAGCAGAGAAAGAGACTACTCTGGAAACACCATATATTTT. It encodes CASRERDYSGNTIYF.

The V call is TRBV15, the J call TRBJ2-2; 9 nucleotides match TRBD2. J lost 1 base, V lost 0 bases, and 9 bases had no gene match. The germline V gene has CDR1 LNHNV and CDR2 YYDKDF (reference sequence). The CDR3 is made up of 19 amino acids. This chain's CDR3 is CATSRDSPLTSGNTGELFF. The CDR3 DNA follows: TGTGCCACCAGCAGAGACAGCCCCTTGACTAGCGGGAACACCGGGGAGCTGTTTTTT.

The chain employs TRBV23-1 and TRBJ2-3; D call uncertain. TRBV23-1 is annotated as an ORF whose role is uncertain. The length of the CDR3 is 16 residues. V lost 2 bases to trimming and J lost 1 base, with 13 bases between them. The CDR3 coding sequence is TGCGCCAGCAGTCAAATTTGGGCTTTGCGCACAGATACGCAGTATTTT. This sequence encodes CASSQIWALRTDTQYF.

The rearrangement uses TRBV5-4 and TRBJ1-1, with a weak D call TRBD1 (6 bases). The germline V gene encodes CDR1 SGHNT and CDR2 YYREEE (reference sequence). The CDR3 is 13 amino acids. Here the CDR3 reads CALGAGASAEAFF. CDR3 sequence (DNA): TGTGCTTTGGGGGCGGGGGCGTCTGCTGAAGCTTTCTTT.

The rearrangement joins TRBV6-5 to TRBJ2-3, with TRBD1 identical over 7 bases. Germline CDR1 MNHEY, CDR2 SVGAGI. V shed 2 bases, J shed 1 base, and the junction held 3 bases outside the gene matches. This CDR3 region has 15 residues. For the CDR3, the DNA is TGTGCCAGCAGTTACGGGACAGCTCGCACAGATACGCAGTATTTT. Translating gives CASSYGTARTDTQYF.

The rearrangement uses TRBV29-1 and TRBJ2-3; 13 positions agree with TRBD2. After removal of 8 bases from V and 12 bases from J, the junction contained 14 bases not matched to a gene. The CDR3 consists of 14 residues. CDR1 SQVTM and CDR2 ANQGSEA come from the germline V gene. CDR3 nucleotides: TGCAGCTGTGTAAGGACTAGCGGGAGCCCCTTACAGTATTTT. Its protein product is CSCVRTSGSPLQYF.

V usage is TRBV7-9 and J usage is TRBJ1-4, with D unresolved. Germline V gives CDR1 SEHNR, CDR2 FQNEAQ (reference sequence). There are 13 residues in the CDR3. Trimming took 6 bases from V and 6 from J, leaving 11 bases between them. The CDR3 nucleotides are TGTGCCAGCAGGCCGGGAGAGGATGAAAAACTGTTTTTT. It specifies CASRPGEDEKLFF.

The count of this clone is one. The chain has TRBV2 and TRBJ1-3; a weak D match, TRBD1 (6 bases). This CDR3 is built from 16 residues. Trimming took off 6 bases at V and 4 bases at J, with 19 bases between the two ends. Germline V gene sequence: CDR1 SNHLY, CDR2 FYNNEI. CDR3 protein: CASSARTAQRGNTIYF. The CDR3 bases are TGTGCCAGCAGCGCCCGGACAGCCCAGAGAGGAAACACCATATATTTT.